Shown below are 20 T cell receptor beta chains from a single sample sequenced in a study of pediatric ulcerative colitis. The assay was immunoSEQ multiplex PCR, and TCRdb's table has in-frame clones only and misses some. Found here are around 36,000 clones, around 80% of them singletons; the top ten hold under 1.2%. One to two pinch biopsies were taken from the rectum during colonoscopy. Input material: gut tissue. Every receptor here comes from a boy between 5 and 17 years old with mild ulcerative colitis.

DNA of the CDR3: TGTGCCAGCAGTCCACAGGGCTCCTATAATTCACCCCTCCACTTT. Translated: CASSPQGSYNSPLHF. The chain is built from TRBV27 and TRBJ1-6, with a tentative D call TRBD1 (6 bases). This CDR3 spans 15 amino acids. Trimming took 5 bases from V and 0 from J, leaving 8 bases between them. Germline CDR1 MNHEY, CDR2 SMNVEV (reference sequence).

The chain has TRBV7-8 and TRBJ2-1, with 7 bases identical to TRBD1. Germline V CDR1 and CDR2: SGHVS, FQNEAQ. The CDR3 sequence is 17 residues long. The V segment lost 6 bases and the J segment 4 bases; nucleotides outside the gene matches: 15. CDR3 bases: TGTGCCAGCAGAAAGACAGGGCCACCCCTTATTTACAATGAGCAGTTCTTC. Protein product: CASRKTGPPLIYNEQFF.

The rearrangement uses TRBV7-2 and TRBJ2-3; 7 bases fit TRBD1. There are 14 residues in the CDR3. The V gene's germline CDR1 is SGHTA and CDR2 FQGNSA. The ends lost 1 base at V and 8 bases at J; junction bases unmatched: 6. As DNA, the CDR3 is TGTGCCAGCAGCTTAGAGGCAGGGGGTTTTACGCAGTATTTT. Translating it yields CASSLEAGGFTQYF.

The genes are TRBV5-4 and TRBJ2-3; D is undetermined. CDR1 and CDR2 (germline): SGHNT, YYREEE (reference sequence). The CDR3 sequence is 11 residues long. Trimming removed 2 bases from V and 3 bases from J, with 1 base in between. CDR3 nucleotides: TGTGCCAGCAGCTTAACAGATACGCAGTATTTT. Translation gives CASSLTDTQYF. Combining the CDR3 with reference TRBV5-4 and TRBJ2-3 gives the whole variable domain ETGVTQSPTHLIKTRGQQVTLRCSSQSGHNTVSWYQQALGQGPQFIFQYYREEENGRGNFPPRFSGLQFPNYSSELNVNALELDDSALYLCASSLTDTQYFGPGTRLTVL.

The chain couples TRBV5-1 to TRBJ1-6; D call uncertain. This CDR3 has 13 residues. Per germline, CDR1 SGHRS and CDR2 YFSETQ. The V end lost 4 bases, the J end lost 8 bases, and 10 bases lay between the germline ends. The CDR3 spells CASSPGPHSPLHF. In nucleotides, the CDR3 is TGCGCCAGCAGCCCAGGCCCCCATTCACCCCTCCACTTT.

V is TRBV9 and J is TRBJ2-1, with 10 positions matching TRBD1. There are 16 residues in the CDR3. The germline CDR1 and CDR2 sequences are SGDLS and YYNGEE. Losses at the gene ends were 3 bases for V and 8 bases for J; bases not matched to a gene: 11. The CDR3 sequence: CASSAAPGQGKDEQFF. CDR3 DNA: TGTGCCAGCAGCGCGGCCCCGGGACAGGGGAAGGATGAGCAGTTCTTC.

CDR3 loop: CASSVDPDREGYTF. The CDR3 bases are TGTGCCAGCAGCGTAGACCCCGACAGGGAGGGCTACACCTTC. The chain is built from TRBV9 and TRBJ1-2; 7 nucleotides agree with TRBD1. J lost 8 bases, V lost 0 bases, and 7 bases had no gene match. Germline CDR1 reads SGDLS; CDR2 reads YYNGEE. This CDR3 is built from 14 residues.

V is TRBV11-3 and J is TRBJ1-6; D gene uncertain. CDR1 SGHNT and CDR2 YENEEA come from the germline V gene. V was shortened by 0 bases and J by 9 bases, with 6 bases between the two germline ends. The CDR3 runs 13 residues. The CDR3 coding sequence is TGTGCCAGCAGCTTAGATCAGGCTTCACCCCTCCACTTT. Translation: CASSLDQASPLHF.

This chain links TRBV5-6 with TRBJ1-6; D possibly corresponds to TRBD1 (5 bases). This CDR3 has 15 amino acids. The germline gives CDR1 SGHDT, CDR2 YYEEEE. Trimming shortened V by 4 bases and J by 8 bases, and 16 bases separated the two germline ends. The CDR3: CASSPTTRGYSPLHF. CDR3 coding DNA: TGTGCCAGCAGCCCGACCACTCGGGGGTATTCACCCCTCCACTTT.

The chain carries TRBV5-5 and TRBJ2-7; tentatively, D is TRBD2 (6 bases). V was shortened by 6 bases and J by 0 bases, with 16 bases between the two germline ends. Per germline, CDR1 SGHKS and CDR2 YYEKEE (reference sequence). The CDR3 sequence is 15 residues long. The CDR3 reads CASMQGLLASYEQYF. The CDR3 nucleotides are TGTGCCAGCATGCAGGGACTGTTAGCCTCCTACGAGCAGTACTTC.

The rearrangement links TRBV29-1 to TRBJ2-3; D possibly corresponds to TRBD2 (5 bases). CDR1 and CDR2 from the germline V gene are SQVTM and ANQGSEA. The length of the CDR3 is 13 residues. The ends were cut back, 7 bases at V and 1 base at J, with 12 bases in the middle. CDR3 amino acids: CSARGRGTDTQYF. In nucleotides, the CDR3 is TGCAGCGCCCGAGGGCGGGGCACAGATACGCAGTATTTT.

The gene calls are TRBV5-6 and TRBJ1-2; unclear D gene. This CDR3 spans 14 amino acids. Germline V gene data show CDR1 as SGHDT and CDR2 as YYEEEE. V was trimmed by 4 bases and J by 0 bases, leaving 10 bases between them. The DNA for the CDR3 is TGTGCCAGCAGCATACATCGGACTAACTATGGCTACACCTTC. Amino acids: CASSIHRTNYGYTF.

The chain combines TRBV19 with TRBJ1-6; no clear D. Per the germline V gene, CDR1 is LNHDA and CDR2 is SQIVND (reference sequence). V lost 3 bases to trimming and J lost 0 bases, with 12 bases between them. The CDR3 extends over 17 amino acids. The CDR3 sequence: CASSIGLGSSYNSPLHF. CDR3 bases: TGTGCCAGTAGTATTGGTCTTGGGAGCTCCTATAATTCACCCCTCCACTTT.

The gene calls are TRBV7-2 and TRBJ1-1; D gene ambiguous. Germline V gives CDR1 SGHTA, CDR2 FQGNSA. This CDR3 has 16 amino acids. V was cut by 1 base and J by 1 base, with 13 bases left in between. The CDR3 coding sequence is TGTGCCAGCAGCTTAGTGGCGGGGTGGGGGAACACTGAAGCTTTCTTT. Amino acids: CASSLVAGWGNTEAFF.

The chain couples TRBV6-5 to TRBJ2-5, with TRBD2 matching over 7 bases. J was trimmed by 1 base and V by 0 bases; bases with no gene match: 5. This CDR3 region has 16 residues. Germline CDR1 and CDR2: MNHEY and SVGAGI. In DNA, the CDR3 is TGTGCCAGCAGTTACTCTCCTTCGGGGGGCCAAGAGACCCAGTACTTC. This codes for CASSYSPSGGQETQYF.

The chain links TRBV19 to TRBJ1-2, with D possibly TRBD1 on 5 matching bases. CDR1 is LNHDA, CDR2 SQIVND, per germline (reference sequence). CDR3 size: 15 residues. The germline V and J ends were trimmed by 6 bases and 1 base, with 15 bases remaining between them. The CDR3 loop is CASSEQGSVNYGYTF. CDR3 bases: TGTGCCAGTAGCGAGCAGGGATCCGTTAACTATGGCTACACCTTC.

The chain has TRBV6-1 and TRBJ1-2; D gene uncertain. This CDR3 has 9 residues. V lost 5 bases to trimming and J lost 8 bases, with 3 bases between them. Germline lookup yields CDR1 MNHNS and CDR2 SASEGT. This CDR3 is CASSKGYTF. CDR3 nucleotides: TGTGCCAGCAGTAAGGGCTACACCTTC.

V usage is TRBV7-3 and J usage is TRBJ2-1; perhaps D is TRBD1 or TRBD2 (5 bases each). CDR3 length: 16 residues. V dropped 5 bases and J dropped 6 bases, with 20 bases sitting between them. In germline, CDR1 is SGHTA, CDR2 FQGTGA. The CDR3: CASSILPGPPFNEQFF. The CDR3 DNA follows: TGTGCCAGCAGCATACTACCGGGACCGCCCTTCAATGAGCAGTTCTTC.

V usage is TRBV5-8 and J usage is TRBJ1-6, with D possibly TRBD1 on 6 matching bases. Germline assignment: CDR1 SGHTS and CDR2 YDEGEE. The CDR3 consists of 15 residues. Trimming left V 2 bases short and J 9 bases short, with 15 bases between. For the CDR3, the DNA is TGTGCCAGCAGCTTTTCGGGACATAGGGGTTCACCCCTCCACTTT. The encoded protein is CASSFSGHRGSPLHF.

V gene TRBV20-1 combines with J gene TRBJ2-5; D not resolved. Between the trimmed V and J ends, which lost 7 bases and 4 bases, there was a span of 10 bases. This CDR3 has 11 residues. Looked up from germline, CDR1 is DFQATT and CDR2 is SNEGSKA (reference sequence). The CDR3 sequence: CSVLTTETQYF. CDR3 nucleotide sequence: TGCAGTGTTTTGACCACAGAGACCCAGTACTTC.